This T cell receptor beta chain comes out of a study of T cell responses to AZD1222 COVID-19 vaccine. Sequencing was performed with immunoSEQ multiplex PCR; in TCRdb, only in-frame clones are kept and a portion is missing. The table records about 130,000 clones, approximately 90% of them present only once. Study outcomes and limitations: At baseline, seropositivity was found in only a handful of AZD1222 recipients. Possibly, clonal diversity was underestimated; donors were largely white British and included more females.

The V end lost 2 bases, the J end lost 6 bases, and 10 bases lay between the germline ends. Germline CDR1 and CDR2: SEHNR and FQNEAQ (reference sequence). CDR3 length: 13 residues. Comment on this clone: Its target is not known.

The specimen comprised peripheral blood, sampled on day 0 of AZD1222 vaccination. This clonotype was sampled from an adult in good health. This chain connects TRBV7-9 to TRBJ1-1; D is unresolved. The CDR3 protein is CASSLTDFAEAFF. CDR3 DNA sequence: TGTGCCAGCAGCTTAACAGATTTCGCTGAAGCTTTCTTT.